This is a list of T cell receptor beta chains from one sample in a study of T cells in Graves' hyperthyroidism and ophthalmopathy. TCRdb re-called the multiplex PCR reads with MiXCR, one entry per CDR3 protein. The repertoire holds roughly 280,000 distinct CDR3 sequences, with over 15% as singletons. Input material: blood. These receptors all come from an older woman with Graves' ophthalmopathy. The CDR3 runs from the conserved cysteine through the conserved F or W. Size values are once, few and many counts, or a class for expanded clones, and some rows have none.

CDR3aa: CATSDFKARGNTEAFF
abundance: many
v_gene: TRBV24-1
j_gene: TRBJ1-1

CDR3aa: CASSPPGTGANVLTF
abundance: .
v_gene: TRBV18
j_gene: TRBJ2-6

CDR3aa: CSARETRGEKLFF
abundance: many
v_gene: TRBV20-1
j_gene: TRBJ1-4

CDR3aa: CASAPRIAGELFF
abundance: .
v_gene: TRBV9
j_gene: TRBJ2-2

CDR3aa: CASSLGLGGPTGELFF
abundance: few
v_gene: TRBV7-3
j_gene: TRBJ2-2

CDR3aa: CASSLASGGRTLSYTF
abundance: many
v_gene: TRBV12-3/TRBV12-4
j_gene: TRBJ1-2

CDR3aa: CAISADRALTIAKNIQYF
abundance: many
v_gene: TRBV10-3
j_gene: TRBJ2-4

CDR3aa: CAISDRTSGGTTSTDTQYF
abundance: many
v_gene: TRBV10-3
j_gene: TRBJ2-3

CDR3aa: CASRDRGRGETQYF
abundance: few
v_gene: TRBV19
j_gene: TRBJ2-5

CDR3aa: CASSPGQGRGFGENTEAFF
abundance: once
v_gene: TRBV28
j_gene: TRBJ1-1

CDR3aa: CASSATDGKTYEQYF
abundance: .
v_gene: TRBV9
j_gene: TRBJ2-7

CDR3aa: CASSKGTGPRTDTQYF
abundance: many
v_gene: TRBV7-2
j_gene: TRBJ2-3

CDR3aa: CASSYSAGSNQPQHF
abundance: many
v_gene: TRBV6-6
j_gene: TRBJ1-5

CDR3aa: CATDGRTHSVSPDTQYF
abundance: many
v_gene: TRBV28
j_gene: TRBJ2-3

CDR3aa: CASSRGGSAEKLFF
abundance: few
v_gene: TRBV3-1
j_gene: TRBJ1-4

CDR3aa: CASSLASVGEAEAFF
abundance: many
v_gene: TRBV5-1
j_gene: TRBJ1-1

CDR3aa: CSARDYPELASEQFF
abundance: many
v_gene: TRBV20-1
j_gene: TRBJ2-1

CDR3aa: CAWSLEGNQPQHF
abundance: few
v_gene: TRBV30
j_gene: TRBJ1-5

CDR3aa: CASSYSQGHGYTF
abundance: .
v_gene: TRBV6-2/TRBV6-3
j_gene: TRBJ1-2

CDR3aa: CASSPVGVPYFEQYF
abundance: many
v_gene: TRBV7-2
j_gene: TRBJ2-7

CDR3aa: CASSLIPSSYGYTF
abundance: many
v_gene: TRBV12-3/TRBV12-4
j_gene: TRBJ1-2

CDR3aa: CASSPTSGTSNTEAFF
abundance: many
v_gene: TRBV18
j_gene: TRBJ1-1

CDR3aa: CASKMTGDTPETQYF
abundance: many
v_gene: TRBV12-3/TRBV12-4
j_gene: TRBJ2-5

CDR3aa: CASSSKRESPDEQYF
abundance: many
v_gene: TRBV5-4
j_gene: TRBJ2-7

CDR3aa: CASSQENRGGDTQYF
abundance: .
v_gene: TRBV4-3
j_gene: TRBJ2-3

CDR3aa: CASSSVLTSTDTQYF
abundance: many
v_gene: TRBV7-9
j_gene: TRBJ2-3

CDR3aa: CAWSVFGGGYGYTF
abundance: few
v_gene: TRBV30
j_gene: TRBJ1-2

CDR3aa: CAISAWDRGANTEAFF
abundance: .
v_gene: TRBV10-3
j_gene: TRBJ1-1

CDR3aa: CASSPQRGTSGSSYNEQFF
abundance: .
v_gene: TRBV7-9
j_gene: TRBJ2-1

CDR3aa: CASSPLLSLTGANVLTF
abundance: .
v_gene: TRBV7-6
j_gene: TRBJ2-6

CDR3aa: CSVAGLANTGELFF
abundance: .
v_gene: TRBV29-1
j_gene: TRBJ2-2

CDR3aa: CASSLIVGDTEAFF
abundance: many
v_gene: TRBV28
j_gene: TRBJ1-1

CDR3aa: CATSDSRGSYEQYF
abundance: many
v_gene: TRBV24-1
j_gene: TRBJ2-7

CDR3aa: CASSQDGGSNQPQHF
abundance: .
v_gene: TRBV4-3
j_gene: TRBJ1-5

CDR3aa: CASSHGAVGETQYF
abundance: many
v_gene: TRBV3-1
j_gene: TRBJ2-5

CDR3aa: CSVGTSVVSYEQYF
abundance: .
v_gene: TRBV29-1
j_gene: TRBJ2-7

CDR3aa: CASSQRTIRGGNEKLFF
abundance: many
v_gene: TRBV3-1
j_gene: TRBJ1-4

CDR3aa: CASSALDGREGSYEQYF
abundance: few
v_gene: TRBV25-1
j_gene: TRBJ2-7

CDR3aa: CASSQTGNPISNTGELFF
abundance: .
v_gene: TRBV6-2/TRBV6-3
j_gene: TRBJ2-2

CDR3aa: CASSYNFSPGTGIYQPQHF
abundance: many
v_gene: TRBV6-6
j_gene: TRBJ1-5

CDR3aa: CASTTASSTDTQYF
abundance: .
v_gene: TRBV11-2
j_gene: TRBJ2-3

CDR3aa: CASSAGLAGEMETQYF
abundance: .
v_gene: TRBV27
j_gene: TRBJ2-5

CDR3aa: CASSLDGFTEAFF
abundance: many
v_gene: TRBV12-3/TRBV12-4
j_gene: TRBJ1-1

CDR3aa: CASSQLGGDTEAFF
abundance: .
v_gene: TRBV14
j_gene: TRBJ1-1

CDR3aa: CASSLAPGNTYEQYF
abundance: many
v_gene: TRBV5-1
j_gene: TRBJ2-7

CDR3aa: CASSPDRTSSTNEKLFF
abundance: few
v_gene: TRBV5-1
j_gene: TRBJ1-4

CDR3aa: CASSDVMGQGTEAFF
abundance: many
v_gene: TRBV2
j_gene: TRBJ1-1

CDR3aa: CASSRLNYGYTF
abundance: many
v_gene: TRBV28
j_gene: TRBJ1-2

CDR3aa: CASSLGSSDNEKLFF
abundance: few
v_gene: TRBV5-1
j_gene: TRBJ1-4

CDR3aa: CASSELRGYTQYF
abundance: .
v_gene: TRBV6-1
j_gene: TRBJ2-3

CDR3aa: CASSYAGQKGEKLFF
abundance: many
v_gene: TRBV11-2
j_gene: TRBJ1-4

CDR3aa: CASSVAGTQYF
abundance: many
v_gene: TRBV28
j_gene: TRBJ2-5

CDR3aa: CASRAGGDGPETQYF
abundance: many
v_gene: TRBV28
j_gene: TRBJ2-5

CDR3aa: CASSYADSRGEMGYTF
abundance: .
v_gene: TRBV6-2/TRBV6-3
j_gene: TRBJ1-2